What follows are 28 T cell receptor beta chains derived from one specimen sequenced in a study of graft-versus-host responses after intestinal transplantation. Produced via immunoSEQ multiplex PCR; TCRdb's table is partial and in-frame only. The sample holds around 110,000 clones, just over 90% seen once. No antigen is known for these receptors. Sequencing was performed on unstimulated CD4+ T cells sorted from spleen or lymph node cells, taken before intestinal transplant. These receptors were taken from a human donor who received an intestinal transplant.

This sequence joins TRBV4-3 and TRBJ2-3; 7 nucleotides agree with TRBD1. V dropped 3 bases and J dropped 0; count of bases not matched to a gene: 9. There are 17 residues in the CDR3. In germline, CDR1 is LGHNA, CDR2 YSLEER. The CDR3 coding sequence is TGCGCCAGCAGCCACAACAGGGGCCGTTCTAGCACAGATACGCAGTATTTT. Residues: CASSHNRGRSSTDTQYF.

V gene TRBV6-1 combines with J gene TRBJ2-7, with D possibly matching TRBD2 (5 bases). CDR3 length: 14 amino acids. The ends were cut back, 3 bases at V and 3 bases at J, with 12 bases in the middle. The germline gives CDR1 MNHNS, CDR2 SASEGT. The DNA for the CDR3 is TGTGCCAGCAGTGACGGGATACGCCTCTACGAGCAGTACTTC. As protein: CASSDGIRLYEQYF.

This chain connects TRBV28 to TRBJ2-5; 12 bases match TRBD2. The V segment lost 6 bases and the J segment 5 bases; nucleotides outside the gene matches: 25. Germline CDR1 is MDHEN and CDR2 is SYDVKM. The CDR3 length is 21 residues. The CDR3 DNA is TGTGCCAGCAGCCCTGAGGGGGGGCTAGCGGGAGGGCCCCCGGAGTGGGAGACCCAGTACTTC. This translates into CASSPEGGLAGGPPEWETQYF.

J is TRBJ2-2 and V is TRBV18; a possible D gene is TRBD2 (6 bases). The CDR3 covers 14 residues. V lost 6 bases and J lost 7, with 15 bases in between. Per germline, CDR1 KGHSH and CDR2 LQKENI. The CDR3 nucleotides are TGTGCCAGCTCCAGGGACTCCGGGAGCGGGGAGCTGTTTTTT. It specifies CASSRDSGSGELFF. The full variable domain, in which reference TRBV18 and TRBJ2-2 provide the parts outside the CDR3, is NAGVMQNPRHLVRRRGQEARLRCSPMKGHSHVYWYRQLPEEGLKFMVYLQKENIIDESGMPKERFSAEFPKEGPSILRIQQVVRGDSAAYFCASSRDSGSGELFFGEGSRLTVL.

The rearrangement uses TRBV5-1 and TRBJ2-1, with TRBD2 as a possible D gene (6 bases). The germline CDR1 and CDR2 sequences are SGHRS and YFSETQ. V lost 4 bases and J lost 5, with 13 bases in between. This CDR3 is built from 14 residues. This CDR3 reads CASSRSGLDNEQFF. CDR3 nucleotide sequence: TGCGCCAGCAGCCGTTCGGGACTCGACAATGAGCAGTTCTTC.

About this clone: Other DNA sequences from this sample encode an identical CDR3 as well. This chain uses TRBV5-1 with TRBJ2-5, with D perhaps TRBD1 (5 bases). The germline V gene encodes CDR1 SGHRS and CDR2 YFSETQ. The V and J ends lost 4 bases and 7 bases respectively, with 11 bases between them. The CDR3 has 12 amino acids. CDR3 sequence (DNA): TGCGCCAGCAGCCCAGGGTGGGGGACCCAGTACTTC. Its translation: CASSPGWGTQYF. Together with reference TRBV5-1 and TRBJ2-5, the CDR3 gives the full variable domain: KAGVTQTPRYLIKTRGQQVTLSCSPISGHRSVSWYQQTPGQGLQFLFEYFSETQRNKGNFPGRFSGRQFSNSRSEMNVSTLELGDSALYLCASSPGWGTQYFGPGTRLLVL.

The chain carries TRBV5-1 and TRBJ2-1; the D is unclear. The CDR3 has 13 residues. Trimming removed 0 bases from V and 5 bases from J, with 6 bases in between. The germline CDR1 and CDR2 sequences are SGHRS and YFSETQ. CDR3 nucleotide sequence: TGCGCCAGCAGCTTGGGAGTAGACAATGAGCAGTTCTTC. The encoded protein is CASSLGVDNEQFF.

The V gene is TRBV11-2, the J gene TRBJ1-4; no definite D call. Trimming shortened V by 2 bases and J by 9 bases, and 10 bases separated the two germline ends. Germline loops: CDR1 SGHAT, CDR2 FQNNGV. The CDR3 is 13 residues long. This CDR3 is CASSLRSDQKLFF. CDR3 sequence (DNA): TGTGCCAGCAGCTTAAGATCAGATCAAAAACTGTTTTTT.

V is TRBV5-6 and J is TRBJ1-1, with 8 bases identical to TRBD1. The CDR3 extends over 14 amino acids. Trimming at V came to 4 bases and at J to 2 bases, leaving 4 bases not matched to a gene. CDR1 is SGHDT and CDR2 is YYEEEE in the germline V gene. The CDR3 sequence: CASSLSGGNTEAFF. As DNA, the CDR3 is TGTGCCAGCAGCCTTTCAGGGGGCAACACTGAAGCTTTCTTT.

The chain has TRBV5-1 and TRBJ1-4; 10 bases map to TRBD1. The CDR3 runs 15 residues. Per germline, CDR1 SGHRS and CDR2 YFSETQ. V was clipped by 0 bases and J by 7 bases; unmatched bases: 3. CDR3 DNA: TGCGCCAGCAGCTTGGGCGGACAGGGGGTTGAAAAACTGTTTTTT. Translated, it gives CASSLGGQGVEKLFF.

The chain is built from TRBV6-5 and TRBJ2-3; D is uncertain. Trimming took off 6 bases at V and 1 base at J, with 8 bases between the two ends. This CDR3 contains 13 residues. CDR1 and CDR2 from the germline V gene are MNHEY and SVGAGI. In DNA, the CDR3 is TGTGCCAGCAGGGGCCCTGGCACAGATACGCAGTATTTT. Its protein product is CASRGPGTDTQYF.

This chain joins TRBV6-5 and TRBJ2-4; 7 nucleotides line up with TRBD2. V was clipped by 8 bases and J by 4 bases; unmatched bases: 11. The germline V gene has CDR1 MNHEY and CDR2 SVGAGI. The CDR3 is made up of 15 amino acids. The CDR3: CASAVGGMWKNIQYF. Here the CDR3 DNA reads TGTGCCAGCGCCGTCGGGGGGATGTGGAAAAACATTCAGTACTTC.

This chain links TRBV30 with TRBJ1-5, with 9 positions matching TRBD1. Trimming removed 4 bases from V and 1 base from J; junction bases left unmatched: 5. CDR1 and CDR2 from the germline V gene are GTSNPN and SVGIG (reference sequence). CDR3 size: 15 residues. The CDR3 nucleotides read TGTGCCTGGACACCGGGACAGGGAAGCAATCAGCCCCAGCATTTT. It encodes CAWTPGQGSNQPQHF.

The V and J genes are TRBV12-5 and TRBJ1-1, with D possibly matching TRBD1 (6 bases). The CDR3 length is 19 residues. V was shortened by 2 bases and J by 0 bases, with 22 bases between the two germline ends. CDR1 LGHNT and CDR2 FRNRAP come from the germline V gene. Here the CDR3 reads CASGLPSLGARALNTEAFF. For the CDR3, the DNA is TGTGCTAGTGGTTTGCCCTCGCTGGGGGCCAGAGCGTTGAACACTGAAGCTTTCTTT.

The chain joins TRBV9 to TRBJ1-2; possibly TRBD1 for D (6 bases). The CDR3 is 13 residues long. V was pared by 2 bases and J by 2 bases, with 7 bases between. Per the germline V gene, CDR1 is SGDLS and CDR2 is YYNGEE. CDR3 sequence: CASSVDRNYGYTF. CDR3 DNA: TGTGCCAGCAGCGTGGACAGAAACTATGGCTACACCTTC.

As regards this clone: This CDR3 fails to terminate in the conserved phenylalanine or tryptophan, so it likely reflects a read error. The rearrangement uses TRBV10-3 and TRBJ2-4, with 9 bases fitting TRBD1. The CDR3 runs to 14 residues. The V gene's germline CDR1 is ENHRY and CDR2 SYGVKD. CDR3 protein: CASSVGQGLNIQYL. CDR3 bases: TGTGCCAGCAGTGTAGGACAGGGGTTGAACATTCAGTACCTC.

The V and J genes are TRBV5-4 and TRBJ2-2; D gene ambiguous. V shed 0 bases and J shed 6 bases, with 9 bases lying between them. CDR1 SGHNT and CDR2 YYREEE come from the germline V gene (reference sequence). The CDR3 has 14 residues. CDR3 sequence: CASSLGAPAGELFF. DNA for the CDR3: TGTGCCAGCAGCTTGGGAGCCCCCGCCGGGGAGCTGTTTTTT. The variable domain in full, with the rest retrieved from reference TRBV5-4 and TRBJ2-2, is ETGVTQSPTHLIKTRGQQVTLRCSSQSGHNTVSWYQQALGQGPQFIFQYYREEENGRGNFPPRFSGLQFPNYSSELNVNALELDDSALYLCASSLGAPAGELFFGEGSRLTVL.

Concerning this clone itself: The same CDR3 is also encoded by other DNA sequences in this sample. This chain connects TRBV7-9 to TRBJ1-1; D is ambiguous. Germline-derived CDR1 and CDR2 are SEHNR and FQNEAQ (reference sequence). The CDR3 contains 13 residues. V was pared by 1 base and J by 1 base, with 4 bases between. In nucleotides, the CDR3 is TGTGCCAGCAGCTTAGGACAGAACACTGAAGCTTTCTTT. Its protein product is CASSLGQNTEAFF.

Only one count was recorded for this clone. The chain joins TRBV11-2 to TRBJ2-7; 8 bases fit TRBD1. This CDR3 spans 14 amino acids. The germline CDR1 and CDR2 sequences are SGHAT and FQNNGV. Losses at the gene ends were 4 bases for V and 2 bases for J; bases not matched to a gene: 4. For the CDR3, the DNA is TGTGCCAGCAGCTCCCGGACAGGGACCTACGAGCAGTACTTC. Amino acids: CASSSRTGTYEQYF. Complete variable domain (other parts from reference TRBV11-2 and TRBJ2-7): EAGVAQSPRYKIIEKRQSVAFWCNPISGHATLYWYQQILGQGPKLLIQFQNNGVVDDSQLPKDRFSAERLKGVDSTLKIQPAKLEDSAVYLCASSSRTGTYEQYFGPGTRLTVT.

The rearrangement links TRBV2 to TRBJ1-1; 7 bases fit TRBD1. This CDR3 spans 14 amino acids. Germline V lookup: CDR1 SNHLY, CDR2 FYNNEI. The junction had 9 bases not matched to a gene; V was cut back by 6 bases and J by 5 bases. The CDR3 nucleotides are TGTGCCAGCAGACCAACAGGGGTAGGGACTGAAGCTTTCTTT. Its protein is CASRPTGVGTEAFF.

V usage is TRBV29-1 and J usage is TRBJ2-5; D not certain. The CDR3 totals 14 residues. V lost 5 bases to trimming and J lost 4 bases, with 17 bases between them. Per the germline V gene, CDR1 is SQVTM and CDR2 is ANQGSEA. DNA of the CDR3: TGCAGCGTTTTAAGGATGGGCAGTCTAGAGACCCAGTACTTC. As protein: CSVLRMGSLETQYF.

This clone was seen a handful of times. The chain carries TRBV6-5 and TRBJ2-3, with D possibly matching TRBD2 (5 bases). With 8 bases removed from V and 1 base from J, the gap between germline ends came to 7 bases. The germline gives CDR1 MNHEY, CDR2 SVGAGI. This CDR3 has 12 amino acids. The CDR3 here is CASSSRTDTQYF. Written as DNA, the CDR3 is TGTGCCAGCTCTAGCCGCACAGATACGCAGTATTTT.

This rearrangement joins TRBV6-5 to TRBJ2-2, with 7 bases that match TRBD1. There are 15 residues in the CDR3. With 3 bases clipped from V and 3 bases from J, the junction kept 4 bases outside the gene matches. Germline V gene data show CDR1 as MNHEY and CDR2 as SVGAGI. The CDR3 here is CASSYRTGYTGELFF. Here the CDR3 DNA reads TGTGCCAGCAGTTATAGGACAGGTTACACCGGGGAGCTGTTTTTT.

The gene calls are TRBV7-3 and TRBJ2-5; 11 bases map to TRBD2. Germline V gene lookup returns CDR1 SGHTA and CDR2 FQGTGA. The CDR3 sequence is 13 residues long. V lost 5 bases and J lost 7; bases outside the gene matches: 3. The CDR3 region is CASSIGTSGTQYF. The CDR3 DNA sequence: TGTGCCAGCAGCATTGGGACTAGCGGGACCCAGTACTTC. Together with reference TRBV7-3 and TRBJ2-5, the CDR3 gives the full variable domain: GAGVSQTPSNKVTEKGKYVELRCDPISGHTALYWYRQSLGQGPEFLIYFQGTGAADDSGLPNDRFFAVRPEGSVSTLKIQRTERGDSAVYLCASSIGTSGTQYFGPGTRLLVL.

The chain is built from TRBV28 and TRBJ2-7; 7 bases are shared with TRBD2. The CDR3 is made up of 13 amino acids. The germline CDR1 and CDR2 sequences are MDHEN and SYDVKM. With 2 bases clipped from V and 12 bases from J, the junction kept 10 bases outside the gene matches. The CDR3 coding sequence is TGTGCCAGCAGTTTAGATCCGACCGGGAGGTTGTACTTC. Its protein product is CASSLDPTGRLYF. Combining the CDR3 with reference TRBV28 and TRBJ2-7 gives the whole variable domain DVKVTQSSRYLVKRTGEKVFLECVQDMDHENMFWYRQDPGLGLRLIYFSYDVKMKEKGDIPEGYSVSREKKERFSLILESASTNQTSMYLCASSLDPTGRLYFGPGTRLTVT.

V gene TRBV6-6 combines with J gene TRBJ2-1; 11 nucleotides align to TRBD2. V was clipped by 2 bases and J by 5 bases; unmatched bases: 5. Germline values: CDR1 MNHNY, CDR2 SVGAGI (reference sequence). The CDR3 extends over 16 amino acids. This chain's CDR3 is CASSYGTGLADNEQFF. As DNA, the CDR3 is TGTGCCAGCAGTTACGGGACGGGACTAGCGGACAATGAGCAGTTCTTC.

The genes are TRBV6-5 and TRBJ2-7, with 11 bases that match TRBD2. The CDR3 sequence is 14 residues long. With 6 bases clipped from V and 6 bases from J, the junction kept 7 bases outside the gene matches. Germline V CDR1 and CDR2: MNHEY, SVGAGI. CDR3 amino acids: CASSIGTSGREQYF. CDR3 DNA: TGTGCCAGCAGCATAGGGACTAGCGGTCGCGAGCAGTACTTC.

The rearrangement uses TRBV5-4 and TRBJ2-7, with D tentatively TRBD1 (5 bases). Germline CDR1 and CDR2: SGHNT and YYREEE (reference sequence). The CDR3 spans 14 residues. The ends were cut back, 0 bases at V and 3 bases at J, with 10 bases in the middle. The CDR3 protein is CASSLDRTIYEQYF. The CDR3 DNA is TGTGCCAGCAGCTTGGACAGGACGATCTACGAGCAGTACTTC. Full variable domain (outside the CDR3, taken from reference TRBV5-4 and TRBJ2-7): ETGVTQSPTHLIKTRGQQVTLRCSSQSGHNTVSWYQQALGQGPQFIFQYYREEENGRGNFPPRFSGLQFPNYSSELNVNALELDDSALYLCASSLDRTIYEQYFGPGTRLTVT.